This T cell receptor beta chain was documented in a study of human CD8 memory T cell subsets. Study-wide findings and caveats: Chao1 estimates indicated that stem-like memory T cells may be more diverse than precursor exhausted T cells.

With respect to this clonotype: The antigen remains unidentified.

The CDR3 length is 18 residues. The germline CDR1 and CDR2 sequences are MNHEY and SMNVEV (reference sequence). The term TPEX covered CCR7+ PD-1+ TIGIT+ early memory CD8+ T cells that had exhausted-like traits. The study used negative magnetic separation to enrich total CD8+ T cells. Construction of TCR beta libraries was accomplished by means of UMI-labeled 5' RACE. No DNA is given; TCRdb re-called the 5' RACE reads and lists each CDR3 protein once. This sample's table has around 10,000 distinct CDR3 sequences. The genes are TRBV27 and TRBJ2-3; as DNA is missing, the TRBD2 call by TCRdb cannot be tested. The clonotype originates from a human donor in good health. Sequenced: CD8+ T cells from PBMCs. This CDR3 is CASSLQVWAKEGTDTQYF.